This is a list of T cell receptor beta chains from one sample in a study of cytomegalovirus exposure and HLA in healthy donors. Data came from immunoSEQ multiplex PCR; TCRdb stores just in-frame clones and leaves some out. The sample yields about 47,000 clones, around 90% seen once. Material for sequencing was PBMCs. The receptors were sampled from a man between 18 and 29 years old in good health and CMV-seronegative. Both conserved end residues are part of each CDR3. D genes are given only for firm matches. Not all rows give a size; the values are once, few, many and, for expanded clones, a class.

V gene: TRBV20-1; J gene: TRBJ2-5; D gene: .; clone size: once; CDR3 protein: CSARDQAGEYF; CDR3 DNA: TGCAGTGCTAGAGATCAGGCAGGCGAGTACTTC
V gene: TRBV5-6; J gene: TRBJ2-1; D gene: .; clone size: .; CDR3 protein: CASLRREYNEQFF; CDR3 DNA: TGTGCCAGCCTAAGAAGAGAGTACAATGAGCAGTTCTTC
V gene: TRBV10-2; J gene: TRBJ1-1; D gene: .; clone size: .; CDR3 protein: CASRATEAFF; CDR3 DNA: TGCGCCAGCAGGGCTACTGAAGCTTTCTTT
V gene: TRBV7-2; J gene: TRBJ1-6; D gene: .; clone size: .; CDR3 protein: CASSLDPGLPLHF; CDR3 DNA: TGTGCCAGCAGCTTAGATCCGGGACTGCCCCTCCACTTT
V gene: TRBV6-1; J gene: TRBJ2-2; D gene: .; clone size: .; CDR3 protein: CASSAVGTTGELFF; CDR3 DNA: TGTGCCAGCAGTGCAGTGGGGACAACCGGGGAGCTGTTTTTT
V gene: TRBV7-8; J gene: TRBJ1-3; D gene: TRBD1; clone size: .; CDR3 protein: CASSLGRGLRSGNTIYF; CDR3 DNA: TGTGCCAGCAGCTTAGGCAGGGGGCTCAGGTCTGGAAACACCATATATTTT
V gene: TRBV6-1; J gene: TRBJ2-1; D gene: TRBD2; clone size: .; CDR3 protein: CASSEMLLRESGNEQFF; CDR3 DNA: TGTGCCAGCAGTGAAATGTTACTGCGGGAGTCGGGGAATGAGCAGTTCTTC
V gene: TRBV6-1; J gene: TRBJ2-3; D gene: TRBD1; clone size: .; CDR3 protein: CATRDRVTDTQYF; CDR3 DNA: TGTGCCACCCGGGACAGGGTCACAGATACGCAGTATTTT
V gene: TRBV18; J gene: TRBJ2-1; D gene: .; clone size: once; CDR3 protein: CASSPNLAPPPYNEQFF; CDR3 DNA: TGTGCCAGCTCACCAAACCTAGCGCCCCCACCCTACAATGAGCAGTTCTTC
V gene: TRBV7-9; J gene: TRBJ2-1; D gene: TRBD2; clone size: .; CDR3 protein: CASSSSGGFDNEQFF; CDR3 DNA: TGTGCCAGCAGCTCGAGCGGGGGGTTCGACAATGAGCAGTTCTTC
V gene: TRBV19; J gene: TRBJ2-2; D gene: TRBD2; clone size: .; CDR3 protein: CAGRAGLGTGELFF; CDR3 DNA: TGTGCCGGAAGAGCGGGGTTAGGCACCGGGGAGCTGTTTTTT
V gene: TRBV19; J gene: TRBJ2-1; D gene: .; clone size: .; CDR3 protein: CASSIDPRTNEQFF; CDR3 DNA: TGTGCCAGTAGTATAGATCCAAGGACTAACGAGCAGTTCTTC
V gene: TRBV2; J gene: TRBJ2-1; D gene: .; clone size: .; CDR3 protein: CASSPGAPNEQFF; CDR3 DNA: TGTGCCAGCTCCCCTGGGGCTCCCAATGAGCAGTTCTTC
V gene: TRBV5-1; J gene: TRBJ2-7; D gene: TRBD2; clone size: .; CDR3 protein: CASSSGLAGGPVYEQYF; CDR3 DNA: TGCGCCAGCAGCTCGGGACTAGCGGGAGGGCCTGTTTACGAGCAGTACTTC
V gene: TRBV19; J gene: TRBJ2-5; D gene: .; clone size: .; CDR3 protein: CASSGQGETQYF; CDR3 DNA: TGTGCCAGTAGTGGGCAGGGCGAGACCCAGTACTTC
V gene: TRBV7-2; J gene: TRBJ1-4; D gene: .; clone size: .; CDR3 protein: CASSLEARAVGEKLFF; CDR3 DNA: TGTGCCAGCAGCTTAGAGGCCAGGGCTGTAGGTGAAAAACTGTTTTTT
V gene: TRBV7-2; J gene: TRBJ2-2; D gene: TRBD1; clone size: .; CDR3 protein: CASRTGGMPRELFF; CDR3 DNA: TGTGCCAGCAGAACAGGGGGCATGCCCCGGGAGCTGTTTTTT
V gene: TRBV2; J gene: TRBJ1-2; D gene: TRBD1; clone size: .; CDR3 protein: CASKGDGTVYGYTF; CDR3 DNA: TGTGCCAGCAAGGGGGACGGGACAGTCTATGGCTACACCTTC
V gene: TRBV5-1; J gene: TRBJ1-1; D gene: .; clone size: .; CDR3 protein: CASSLGAPTMNTEAFF; CDR3 DNA: TGCGCCAGCAGCTTGGGGGCGCCCACCATGAACACTGAAGCTTTCTTT
V gene: TRBV27; J gene: TRBJ1-5; D gene: .; clone size: .; CDR3 protein: CASSRYSNQPQHF; CDR3 DNA: TGTGCCAGCAGCCGTTATAGCAATCAGCCCCAGCATTTT
V gene: TRBV5-1; J gene: TRBJ2-1; D gene: TRBD1; clone size: .; CDR3 protein: CASSSMPQGVSNEQFF; CDR3 DNA: TGCGCCAGCAGCTCCATGCCCCAGGGGGTAAGCAATGAGCAGTTCTTC
V gene: TRBV18; J gene: TRBJ2-5; D gene: .; clone size: .; CDR3 protein: CASSQVGETQYF; CDR3 DNA: TGTGCCAGCTCCCAGGTTGGGGAGACCCAGTACTTC
V gene: TRBV10-3; J gene: TRBJ2-7; D gene: TRBD1; clone size: .; CDR3 protein: CAIGQGGTYEQYF; CDR3 DNA: TGTGCCATAGGACAGGGGGGAACCTACGAGCAGTACTTC
V gene: TRBV7-9; J gene: TRBJ2-7; D gene: .; clone size: .; CDR3 protein: CASSPKTGKGFYEQYF; CDR3 DNA: TGTGCCAGCAGCCCCAAAACAGGGAAAGGGTTCTACGAGCAGTACTTC
V gene: TRBV28; J gene: TRBJ2-2; D gene: .; clone size: .; CDR3 protein: CASTPGRLNTGELFF; CDR3 DNA: TGTGCCAGCACCCCGGGTCGGCTGAACACCGGGGAGCTGTTTTTT
V gene: TRBV6-1; J gene: TRBJ1-2; D gene: TRBD1; clone size: .; CDR3 protein: CASRDRENGYTF; CDR3 DNA: TGTGCCAGCAGGGACAGGGAGAATGGCTACACCTTC
V gene: TRBV9; J gene: TRBJ2-2; D gene: TRBD1; clone size: .; CDR3 protein: CASSVGGQGASTGELFF; CDR3 DNA: TGTGCCAGCAGCGTAGGAGGACAGGGGGCTTCCACCGGGGAGCTGTTTTTT
V gene: TRBV25-1; J gene: TRBJ2-1; D gene: .; clone size: .; CDR3 protein: CASSEPRGTAYNEQFF; CDR3 DNA: TGTGCCAGCAGTGAACCCAGGGGAACTGCCTACAATGAGCAGTTCTTC
V gene: TRBV5-1; J gene: TRBJ2-1; D gene: TRBD1; clone size: once; CDR3 protein: CASSLAGDRYEQFF; CDR3 DNA: TGCGCCAGCAGCTTGGCAGGGGACAGATATGAGCAGTTCTTC
V gene: TRBV6-1; J gene: TRBJ1-5; D gene: TRBD1; clone size: .; CDR3 protein: CASSEAGGQHQPQHF; CDR3 DNA: TGTGCCAGCAGTGAGGCAGGGGGCCAACATCAGCCCCAGCATTTT
V gene: TRBV6-5; J gene: TRBJ2-3; D gene: TRBD1; clone size: .; CDR3 protein: CASSYSGQGAIDTQYF; CDR3 DNA: TGTGCCAGCAGTTACTCGGGACAGGGGGCAATAGATACGCAGTATTTT
V gene: TRBV7-3; J gene: TRBJ2-2; D gene: TRBD1; clone size: .; CDR3 protein: CASGNPGQGEAGELFF; CDR3 DNA: TGTGCCAGCGGCAACCCGGGACAGGGGGAAGCCGGGGAGCTGTTTTTT
V gene: TRBV7-2; J gene: TRBJ2-5; D gene: TRBD1; clone size: once; CDR3 protein: CTSSLATGEETQYF; CDR3 DNA: TGTACCAGCAGCTTAGCAACAGGGGAAGAGACCCAGTACTTC
V gene: TRBV5-4; J gene: TRBJ2-7; D gene: .; clone size: .; CDR3 protein: CASSFNGAYEQYF; CDR3 DNA: TGTGCCAGCAGCTTCAACGGAGCCTACGAGCAGTACTTC
V gene: TRBV18; J gene: TRBJ2-1; D gene: .; clone size: once; CDR3 protein: CASSADDRVYNEQFF; CDR3 DNA: TGTGCCAGCTCCGCTGATGACAGAGTCTACAATGAGCAGTTCTTC